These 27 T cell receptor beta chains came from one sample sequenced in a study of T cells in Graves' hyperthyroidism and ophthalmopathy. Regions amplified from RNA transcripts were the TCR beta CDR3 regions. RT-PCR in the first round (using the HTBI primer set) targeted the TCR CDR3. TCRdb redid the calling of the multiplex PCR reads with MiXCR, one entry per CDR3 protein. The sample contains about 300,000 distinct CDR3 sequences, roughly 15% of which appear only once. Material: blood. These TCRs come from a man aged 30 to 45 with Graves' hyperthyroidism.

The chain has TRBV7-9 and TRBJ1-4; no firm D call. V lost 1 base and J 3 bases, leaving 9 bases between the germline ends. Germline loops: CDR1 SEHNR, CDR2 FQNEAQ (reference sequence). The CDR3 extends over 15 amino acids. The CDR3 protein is CASSLGGGPNEKLFF. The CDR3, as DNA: TGTGCCAGCAGCTTAGGGGGTGGCCCTAATGAAAAACTGTTTTTT.

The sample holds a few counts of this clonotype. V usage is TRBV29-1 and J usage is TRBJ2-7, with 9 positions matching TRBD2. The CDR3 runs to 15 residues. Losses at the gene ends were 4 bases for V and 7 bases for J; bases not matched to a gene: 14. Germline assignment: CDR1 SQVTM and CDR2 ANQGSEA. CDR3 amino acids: CSVVFPSGTGWEQYF. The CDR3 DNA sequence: TGCAGCGTTGTATTTCCTAGCGGGACCGGTTGGGAGCAGTACTTC.

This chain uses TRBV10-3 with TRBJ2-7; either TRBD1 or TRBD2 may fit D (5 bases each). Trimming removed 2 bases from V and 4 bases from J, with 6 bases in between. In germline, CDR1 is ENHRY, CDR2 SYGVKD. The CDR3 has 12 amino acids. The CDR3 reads CAISEGGYEQYF. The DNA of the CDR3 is TGTGCCATCAGTGAGGGGGGTTACGAGCAGTACTTC.

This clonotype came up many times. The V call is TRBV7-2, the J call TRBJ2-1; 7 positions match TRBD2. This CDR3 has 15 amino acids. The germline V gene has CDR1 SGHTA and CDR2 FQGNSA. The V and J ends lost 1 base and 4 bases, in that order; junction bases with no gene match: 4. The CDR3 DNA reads TGTGCCAGCAGCTTAGTCCAGGGAGGGTACAATGAGCAGTTCTTC. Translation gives CASSLVQGGYNEQFF.

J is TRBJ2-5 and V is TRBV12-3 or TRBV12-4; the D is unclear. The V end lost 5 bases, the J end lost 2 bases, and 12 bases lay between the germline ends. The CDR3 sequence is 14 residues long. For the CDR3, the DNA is TGTGCCAGCAGTATCCGGGCCCGGCAAGAGACCCAGTACTTC. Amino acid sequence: CASSIRARQETQYF.

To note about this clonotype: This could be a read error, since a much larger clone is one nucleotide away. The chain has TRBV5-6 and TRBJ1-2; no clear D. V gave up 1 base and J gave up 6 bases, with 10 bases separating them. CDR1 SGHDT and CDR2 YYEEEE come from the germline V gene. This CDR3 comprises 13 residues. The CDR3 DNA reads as TGTGCCAGCAGCTTGATAGGTCCTGATGGCTACACCTTC. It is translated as CASSLIGPDGYTF.

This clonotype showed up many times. Here the CDR3 reads CSAATSGSRLAQYF. In DNA, the CDR3 is TGCAGTGCCGCGACTAGCGGCAGTCGGTTGGCCCAGTACTTC. The chain combines TRBV20-1 with TRBJ2-5; 9 nucleotides match TRBD2. CDR1 and CDR2 (germline): DFQATT, SNEGSKA (reference sequence). The CDR3 totals 14 residues. The V and J ends lost 6 bases and 9 bases, in that order; junction bases with no gene match: 14.

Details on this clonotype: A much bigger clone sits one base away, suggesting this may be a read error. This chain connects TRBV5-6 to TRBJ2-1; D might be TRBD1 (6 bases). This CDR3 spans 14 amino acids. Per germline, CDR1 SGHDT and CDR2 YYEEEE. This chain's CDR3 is CASSLGGYYSEQFF. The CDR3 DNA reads TGTGCCAGCAGCTTAGGGGGTTACTACAGTGAGCAGTTCTTC.

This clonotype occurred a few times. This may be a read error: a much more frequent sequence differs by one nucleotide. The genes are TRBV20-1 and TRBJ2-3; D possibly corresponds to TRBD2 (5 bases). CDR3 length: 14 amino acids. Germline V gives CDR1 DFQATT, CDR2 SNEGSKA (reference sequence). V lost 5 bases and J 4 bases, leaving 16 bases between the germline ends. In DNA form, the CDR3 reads TGCAGTGCTGGTCGGCTAGAGGGTCCAGATACGCAGTATTTT. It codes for CSAGRLEGPDTQYF.

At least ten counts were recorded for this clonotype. In nucleotides, the CDR3 is TGTGCCAGCAGTGGATACATAGCCAAAAACATTCAGTACTTC. Translated: CASSGYIAKNIQYF. The genes are TRBV2 and TRBJ2-4; D not resolved. Trimming left V 4 bases short and J 0 bases short, with 7 bases between. The germline CDR1 and CDR2 sequences are SNHLY and FYNNEI. This CDR3 is 14 amino acids long.

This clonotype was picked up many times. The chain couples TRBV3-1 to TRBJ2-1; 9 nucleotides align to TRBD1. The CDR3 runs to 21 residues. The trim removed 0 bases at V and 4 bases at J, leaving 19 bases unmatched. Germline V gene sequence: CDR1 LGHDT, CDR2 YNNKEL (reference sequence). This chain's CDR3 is CASSQDVWDRVLPTLYNEQFF. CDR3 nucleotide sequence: TGTGCCAGCAGCCAAGATGTATGGGACAGGGTCCTTCCCACCCTTTACAATGAGCAGTTCTTC.

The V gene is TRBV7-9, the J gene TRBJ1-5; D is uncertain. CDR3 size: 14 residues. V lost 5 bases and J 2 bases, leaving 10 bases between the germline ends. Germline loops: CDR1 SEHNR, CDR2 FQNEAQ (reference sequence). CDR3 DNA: TGTGCCAGCAGCGGTGAGGAGGGCAATCAGCCCCAGCATTTT. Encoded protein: CASSGEEGNQPQHF.

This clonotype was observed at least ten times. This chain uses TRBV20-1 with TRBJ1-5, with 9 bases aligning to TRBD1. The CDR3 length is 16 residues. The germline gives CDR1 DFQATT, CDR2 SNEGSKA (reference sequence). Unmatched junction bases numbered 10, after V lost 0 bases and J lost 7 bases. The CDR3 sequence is CSAREPGQGDWQPQHF. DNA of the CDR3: TGCAGTGCTAGAGAGCCGGGACAGGGCGATTGGCAGCCCCAGCATTTT.

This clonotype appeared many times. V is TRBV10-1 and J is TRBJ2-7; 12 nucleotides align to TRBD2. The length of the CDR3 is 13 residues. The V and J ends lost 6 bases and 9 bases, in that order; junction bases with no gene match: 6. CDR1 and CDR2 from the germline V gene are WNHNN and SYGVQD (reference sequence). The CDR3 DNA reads TGCGCCAGCAGCCCCGGACTAGCGGGGAGGCAGTACTTC. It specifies CASSPGLAGRQYF.

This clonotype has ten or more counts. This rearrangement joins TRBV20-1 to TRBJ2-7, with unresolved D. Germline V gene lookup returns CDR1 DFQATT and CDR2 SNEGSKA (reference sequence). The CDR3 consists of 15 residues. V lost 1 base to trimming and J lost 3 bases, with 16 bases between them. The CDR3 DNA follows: TGCAGTGCTAGAGCCGACCCCCGGCCCAGCTACGAGCAGTACTTC. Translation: CSARADPRPSYEQYF.

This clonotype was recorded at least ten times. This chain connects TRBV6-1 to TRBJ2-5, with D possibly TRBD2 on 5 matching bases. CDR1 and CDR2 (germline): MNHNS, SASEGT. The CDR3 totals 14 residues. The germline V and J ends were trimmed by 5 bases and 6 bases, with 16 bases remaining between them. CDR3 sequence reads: CASSPISGIKTQYF. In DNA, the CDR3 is TGTGCCAGCAGTCCTATCTCCGGGATTAAGACCCAGTACTTC.

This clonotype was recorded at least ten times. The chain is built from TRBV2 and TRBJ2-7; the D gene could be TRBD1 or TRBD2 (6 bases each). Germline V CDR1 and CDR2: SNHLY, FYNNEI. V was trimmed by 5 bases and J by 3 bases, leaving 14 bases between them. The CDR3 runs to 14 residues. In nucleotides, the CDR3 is TGTGCCAGCAGTTATACGGAGGGGGGCTACGAGCAGTACTTC. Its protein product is CASSYTEGGYEQYF.

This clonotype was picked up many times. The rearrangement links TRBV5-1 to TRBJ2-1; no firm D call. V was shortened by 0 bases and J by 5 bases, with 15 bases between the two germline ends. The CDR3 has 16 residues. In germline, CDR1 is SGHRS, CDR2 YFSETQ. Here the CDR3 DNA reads TGCGCCAGCAGCTTGGCCTTACCGGTTACCAACAATGAGCAGTTCTTC. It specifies CASSLALPVTNNEQFF.

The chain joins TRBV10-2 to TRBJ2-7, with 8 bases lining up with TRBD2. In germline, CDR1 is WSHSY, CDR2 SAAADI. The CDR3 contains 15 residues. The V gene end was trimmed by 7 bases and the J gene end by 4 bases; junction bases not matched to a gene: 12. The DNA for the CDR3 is TGCGCCAGCAAGGAGGAACGGGAGGGAATTTACGAGCAGTACTTC. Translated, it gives CASKEEREGIYEQYF.

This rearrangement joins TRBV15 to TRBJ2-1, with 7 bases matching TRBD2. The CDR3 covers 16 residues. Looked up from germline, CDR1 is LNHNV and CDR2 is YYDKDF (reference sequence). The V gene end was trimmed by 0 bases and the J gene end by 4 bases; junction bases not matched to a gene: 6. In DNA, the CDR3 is TGTGCCACCAGCAGAGAACCGACGGGGGGATACAATGAGCAGTTCTTC. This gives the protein CATSREPTGGYNEQFF.

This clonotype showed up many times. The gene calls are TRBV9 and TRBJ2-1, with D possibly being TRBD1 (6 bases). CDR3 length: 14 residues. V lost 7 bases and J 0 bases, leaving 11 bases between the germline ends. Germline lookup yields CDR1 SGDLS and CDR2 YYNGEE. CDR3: CASARTVSYNEQFF. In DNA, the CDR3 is TGTGCCAGCGCTCGGACAGTCTCCTACAATGAGCAGTTCTTC.

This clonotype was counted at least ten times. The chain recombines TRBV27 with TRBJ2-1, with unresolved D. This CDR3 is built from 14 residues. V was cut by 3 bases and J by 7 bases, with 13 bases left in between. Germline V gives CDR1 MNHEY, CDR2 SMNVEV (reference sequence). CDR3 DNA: TGTGCCAGCAGTTTCGACTCGCCGGTGAATGAGCAGTTCTTC. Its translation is CASSFDSPVNEQFF.

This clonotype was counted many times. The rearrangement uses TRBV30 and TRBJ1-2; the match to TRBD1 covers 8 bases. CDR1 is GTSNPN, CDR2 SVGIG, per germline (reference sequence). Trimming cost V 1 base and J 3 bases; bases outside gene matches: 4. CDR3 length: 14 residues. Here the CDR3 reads CAWSAQGAYYGYTF. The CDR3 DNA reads TGTGCCTGGAGTGCTCAGGGGGCTTACTATGGCTACACCTTC.

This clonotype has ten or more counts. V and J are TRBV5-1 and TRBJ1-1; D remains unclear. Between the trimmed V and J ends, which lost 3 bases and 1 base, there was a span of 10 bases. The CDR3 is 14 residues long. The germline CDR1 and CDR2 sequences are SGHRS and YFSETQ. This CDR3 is CASSSGRQNTEAFF. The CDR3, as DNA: TGCGCCAGCAGCTCAGGTAGACAGAACACTGAAGCTTTCTTT.

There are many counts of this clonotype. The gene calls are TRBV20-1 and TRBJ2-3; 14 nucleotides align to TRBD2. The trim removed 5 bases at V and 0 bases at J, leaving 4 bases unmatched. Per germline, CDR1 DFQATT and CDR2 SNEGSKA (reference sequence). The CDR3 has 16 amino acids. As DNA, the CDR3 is TGCAGTGCTGGGACTAGCGGGAGATCTAGCACAGATACGCAGTATTTT. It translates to CSAGTSGRSSTDTQYF.

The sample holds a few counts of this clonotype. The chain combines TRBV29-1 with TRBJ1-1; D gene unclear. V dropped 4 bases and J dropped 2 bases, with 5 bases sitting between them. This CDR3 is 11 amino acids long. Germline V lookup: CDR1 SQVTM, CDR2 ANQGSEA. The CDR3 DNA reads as TGCAGCGTTGCGGACAACACTGAAGCTTTCTTT. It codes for CSVADNTEAFF.

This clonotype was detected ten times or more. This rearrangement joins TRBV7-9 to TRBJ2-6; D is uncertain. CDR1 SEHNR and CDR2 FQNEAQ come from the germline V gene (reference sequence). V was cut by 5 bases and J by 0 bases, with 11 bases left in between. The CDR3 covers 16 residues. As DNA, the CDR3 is TGTGCCAGCAGCCCACAACGGAGCTCTGGGGCCAACGTCCTGACTTTC. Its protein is CASSPQRSSGANVLTF.